This TCR beta chain comes out of a study of blood T cell repertoires in COVID-19 (dated by TCRdb to about 2020). Describing the broader study: Samples from collaborators originated in the United States, Italy and Spain and spanned both the acute and convalescent phases of COVID-19. The material from the prospective study consisted of cDNA or gDNA derived from T cells, B-cell-depleted T cells, or PBMCs. A de-identified subject ID, COVID-19 status, age in years and sex were almost always included in the sample metadata. The repertoires were released in a freely available public database intended as a resource for research on the immune response to SARS-CoV-2. Samples were obtained from the ongoing ImmuneRACE study (first 160 participants) and from 1,254 subjects provided by 6 global collaborators. Where available, HLA class I and class II types were taken from metadata supplied by the sample provider and were not determined by assay-based typing. The dataset comprised deeply sampled blood TCRbeta repertoires from subjects exposed to, actively infected with, or recovered from COVID-19.

Overall results and qualifications from the work: How much clinical and demographic metadata was included differed by source and by participant, and the metadata was provided uncurated.

Ten or more counts support this clone. Its antigen is currently not known. Mismatch with germline at one junction end may stem from a read error. The germline V gene (reference sequence) yields SSHAT for CDR1 and FNYEAQ for CDR2. Reading from cysteine to phenylalanine, the CDR3 counts 13 amino acids. Only the CDR3 region is kept as DNA, spanning 39 bases read in frame from base 1. Enrolling through a virtual design, the prospective study's participants ranged in age from about 18 to 89 years and lived across some 22 United States geographic areas. Cohort assignment in the prospective study relied on participant-reported clinical history from a screening survey and a study questionnaire. Exposed participants were defined as having been in contact with someone with a PCR-confirmed or clinician-diagnosed COVID-19 case within 2 weeks of study entry. Each participant in the prospective study had whole blood, serum and a nasopharyngeal or oropharyngeal swab collected by mobile phlebotomists. Over an approximately two-month period, participants in the prospective study had the option of providing additional blood draws and questionnaires. Prospective study blood samples were shipped either frozen or at room temperature before DNA extraction.

TCRbeta CDR3 regions were amplified from genomic DNA by means of the immunoSEQ Assay, a bias-controlled multiplex PCR. Per the source publication's procedure: The number of nucleated cells in each sample was estimated from the amplification of reference gene primers within the assay. Sequence reads were collapsed and filtered to measure the absolute abundance of every unique TCRbeta CDR3 rearrangement. For each sample, productive Simpson clonality was calculated by taking the square root of Simpson's diversity index across productive rearrangements. TCRdb provides this immuneACCESS table in a form limited to in-frame rearrangements. Some clones are lacking; in checked studies, under half of them reflect an unresolved V gene, and why the rest are absent is not known. V, J and clone size reflect that table, while D and trimming were determined from the DNA. The sample table lists approximately 310,000 clones, around 85% of them with a count of one. The ten largest clonotypes hold 1.9% of the sample.

This chain joins TRBV7-7 to TRBJ1-1; the D gene assignment is ambiguous. This sequence was found in a woman under 40 who had been exposed to COVID-19. The sample consisted of PBMCs or T cells enriched from blood (not recorded which). The CDR3 has the sequence CASSLGSGTEAFF. In nucleotides, the sequence is TGTGCTAGCAGCTTGGGGTCGGGAACTGAAGCTTTCTTT.